This section outlines one TCR beta chain sequence together with its context. Its cognate antigen is unknown. Trimming took 5 bases from V and 4 from J, leaving 11 bases between them. This CDR3 contains 14 residues. The V gene's germline CDR1 is SGHTA and CDR2 FQGNSA. Then a second PCR, running about 6 to 11 cycles, was carried out with a sample-barcoded 5' primer and a J-beta primer mix. Each cDNA molecule was tagged by a template-switch adaptor with 12 random nucleotides. Individual samples furnished no less than 3 million CDR3-containing paired-end reads apiece. A single record per CDR3 protein comes from TCRdb applying MiXCR to the 5' RACE reads. In the table there are about 680,000 distinct CDR3 sequences, approximately 49% of which are singletons. The record originates from a study of blood T cells in healthy people across ages. The study's findings and limits: Higher diversity, along with more naive CD4+ cells, distinguished long-lived donors from aged donors. Naive and antigen-experienced cells could not be conclusively compared, given unsorted PBMCs.

Specimen: blood. The source of this sequence is a woman aged 60 to 75 in good health. V usage is TRBV7-2 and J usage is TRBJ2-2; no clear D gene. CDR3 nucleotides: TGTGCCAGCAGCCTACGACATCCCACCGGGGAGCTGTTTTTT. This translates into CASSLRHPTGELFF.